One and the same sample provided the 30 T cell receptor beta chains below, sequenced in a study of persistence of HIV-infected CD4 T cells. Sequencing used immunoSEQ version 4 in survey mode. The method was immunoSEQ multiplex PCR; TCRdb's version includes in-frame clones alone and lacks a portion of them. Altogether about 25,000 clones are present, 74% being singletons, with the ten largest covering about 1.7%. No cognate antigen is known for these TCRs. The stimulus was an HIV-1 Gag 15-mer peptide pool, 1 ug/peptide/mL. Responding CD4+ T cells were sorted by upregulation of both CD40 ligand and CD69. The sequencing used CD4+ T cells sorted from PBMCs after approximately 18-hour stimulation, collected from a patient who received antiretroviral therapy. These receptors came from an adult man with HIV who was CMV-seropositive.

This clone has just one count. The gene calls are TRBV24-1 and TRBJ1-5; D gene unclear. CDR1 KGHDR and CDR2 SFDVKD come from the germline V gene. The CDR3 extends over 15 amino acids. V dropped 2 bases and J dropped 6 bases, with 13 bases sitting between them. For the CDR3, the DNA is TGTGCCACCAGTGATTCCGGAATAGCGGGTCAGCCCCAGCATTTT. It codes for CATSDSGIAGQPQHF.

V is TRBV3-1 (or the pseudogene TRBV3-2) and J is TRBJ1-3; 7 nucleotides line up with TRBD1. Per germline, CDR1 LGHDT and CDR2 YNNKEL (reference sequence). Losses at the gene ends were 4 bases for V and 5 bases for J; bases not matched to a gene: 5. The CDR3 runs to 14 residues. The CDR3 bases are TGTGCCAGCAGCCCCCGACAGGGTCGAAACACCATATATTTT. Protein sequence: CASSPRQGRNTIYF.

The chain couples TRBV2 to TRBJ2-5, with D perhaps matching TRBD1 (6 bases). Trimming stripped 6 bases from V and 4 bases from J, with 24 bases between. Germline CDR1 reads SNHLY; CDR2 reads FYNNEI. The CDR3 totals 17 residues. CDR3 DNA: TGTGCCAGCAGCGAAACCTATGGGGGACAATTGGGAGAGACCCAGTACTTC. Translating it yields CASSETYGGQLGETQYF.

The chain recombines TRBV15 with TRBJ2-3; no reliable D call. V dropped 0 bases and J dropped 5 bases, with 6 bases sitting between them. Germline CDR1 and CDR2: LNHNV and YYDKDF (reference sequence). The CDR3 has 13 amino acids. The CDR3 here is CATSRDPGDTQYF. CDR3 in DNA: TGTGCCACCAGCAGAGACCCCGGAGATACGCAGTATTTT.

This chain connects TRBV7-9 to TRBJ2-1, with D maybe TRBD2 (5 bases). Germline V gene data show CDR1 as SEHNR and CDR2 as FQNEAQ (reference sequence). The CDR3 loop spans 12 amino acids. V gave up 3 bases and J gave up 9 bases, with 9 bases separating them. CDR3 DNA: TGTGCCAGCAGCTTCTCAGAGGGTGAGCAGTTCTTC. It yields the protein CASSFSEGEQFF.

This clone was counted between two and nine times. The rearrangement links TRBV19 to TRBJ2-3; 11 nucleotides agree with TRBD2. This CDR3 comprises 15 residues. CDR1 is LNHDA, CDR2 SQIVND, per germline (reference sequence). After removal of 0 bases from V and 5 bases from J, the junction contained 1 base not matched to a gene. The chain's CDR3 is CASSIDGTSGDTQYF. The CDR3 DNA reads as TGTGCCAGTAGTATAGATGGGACTAGCGGAGATACGCAGTATTTT.

The chain carries TRBV5-4 and TRBJ2-1; TRBD2 aligns across 11 bases. Germline V gene sequence: CDR1 SGHNT, CDR2 YYREEE (reference sequence). This CDR3 is 15 amino acids long. Losses at the gene ends were 4 bases for V and 7 bases for J; bases not matched to a gene: 7. This CDR3 reads CASSRSSGGKNEQFF. The DNA of the CDR3 is TGTGCCAGCAGCCGTTCTAGCGGGGGGAAAAATGAGCAGTTCTTC. Filled out from reference TRBV5-4 and TRBJ2-1, the complete variable domain reads ETGVTQSPTHLIKTRGQQVTLRCSSQSGHNTVSWYQQALGQGPQFIFQYYREEENGRGNFPPRFSGLQFPNYSSELNVNALELDDSALYLCASSRSSGGKNEQFFGPGTRLTVL.

This chain joins TRBV27 and TRBJ1-3; TRBD1 matches 7 bases. The V gene end was trimmed by 6 bases and the J gene end by 1 base; junction bases not matched to a gene: 3. The CDR3 totals 14 residues. Germline values: CDR1 MNHEY, CDR2 SMNVEV (reference sequence). The CDR3 bases are TGTGCCAGCAGGACAGGGCAGTCTGGAAACACCATATATTTT. This gives the protein CASRTGQSGNTIYF.

A single count supports this clone. The chain uses TRBV6-6 and TRBJ2-7; D possibly uses TRBD1 or TRBD2 (5 bases each). Germline CDR1 MNHNY, CDR2 SVGAGI (reference sequence). The ends were cut back, 0 bases at V and 11 bases at J, with 17 bases in the middle. This CDR3 comprises 14 residues. In DNA form, the CDR3 reads TGTGCCAGCAGTTACTCGGGCTGGGACGGGGAGAAGTACTTC. This sequence encodes CASSYSGWDGEKYF.

The chain employs TRBV5-1 and TRBJ2-7; D may be TRBD2 (7 bases). The germline CDR1 and CDR2 sequences are SGHRS and YFSETQ. V lost 5 bases, J lost 4 bases, and 16 bases lay in between. The CDR3 consists of 14 residues. The CDR3 DNA is TGCGCCAGCAGGCGGGGGCCTAGGACATACGAGCAGTACTTC. Its translation is CASRRGPRTYEQYF.

The rearrangement joins TRBV24-1 to TRBJ2-7; 9 bases align to TRBD1. V lost 6 bases to trimming and J lost 2 bases; unmatched junction nucleotides: 4. CDR3 length: 14 amino acids. In germline, CDR1 is KGHDR, CDR2 SFDVKD. CDR3 sequence: CATSQTGGPYEQYF. The CDR3 bases are TGTGCCACCAGTCAAACAGGGGGCCCCTACGAGCAGTACTTC.

The chain recombines TRBV19 with TRBJ2-7; the match to TRBD2 covers 7 bases. The CDR3 is made up of 16 amino acids. V shed 2 bases and J 0 bases; nucleotides not matched to a gene: 7. Per the germline V gene, CDR1 is LNHDA and CDR2 is SQIVND (reference sequence). CDR3 in amino acids: CASSIKAGKSSYEQYF. The CDR3 nucleotides read TGTGCCAGTAGTATAAAAGCGGGGAAAAGCTCCTACGAGCAGTACTTC.

The chain joins TRBV7-3 to TRBJ1-2, with 10 bases lining up with TRBD1. The germline V gene has CDR1 SGHTA and CDR2 FQGTGA. This CDR3 comprises 13 residues. Unmatched junction bases numbered 2, after V lost 5 bases and J lost 5 bases. The CDR3 sequence: CASSPGQGYGYTF. CDR3 nucleotides: TGTGCCAGCAGCCCGGGACAGGGGTATGGCTACACCTTC.

V usage is TRBV7-9 and J usage is TRBJ1-1, with D maybe TRBD1 (5 bases). This CDR3 comprises 14 residues. The germline CDR1 and CDR2 sequences are SEHNR and FQNEAQ (reference sequence). Between the trimmed V and J ends, which lost 5 bases and 1 base, there was a span of 11 bases. The CDR3 coding sequence is TGTGCCAGCAGCCCCCGGGGCCAGAACACTGAAGCTTTCTTT. It translates to CASSPRGQNTEAFF. The entire variable domain, with the rest obtained from reference TRBV7-9 and TRBJ1-1, is as follows: DTGVSQNPRHKITKRGQNVTFRCDPISEHNRLYWYRQTLGQGPEFLTYFQNEAQLEKSRLLSDRFSAERPKGSFSTLEIQRTEQGDSAMYLCASSPRGQNTEAFFGQGTRLTVV.

CDR3 nucleotides: TGTGCCAGCTCACCACCCGTAACGCTAGCCAAAAACATTCAGTACTTC. Translating gives CASSPPVTLAKNIQYF. The chain is built from TRBV18 and TRBJ2-4; the D is unclear. Between the trimmed V and J ends, which lost 0 bases and 0 bases, there was a span of 9 bases. Germline V gives CDR1 KGHSH, CDR2 LQKENI. The CDR3 is made up of 16 amino acids.

Worth noting for this clone: The sample carries other DNA sequences with the same CDR3. The rearrangement joins TRBV2 to TRBJ1-1, with D perhaps TRBD1 (6 bases). Germline-derived CDR1 and CDR2 are SNHLY and FYNNEI. V dropped 4 bases and J dropped 1 base, with 7 bases sitting between them. The CDR3 is 13 residues long. The CDR3 sequence is CASSGRGNTEAFF. The CDR3 region has the DNA TGTGCCAGCAGTGGCAGGGGGAACACTGAAGCTTTCTTT.

This clone has only a few counts. The chain is built from TRBV5-1 and TRBJ2-1, with 8 bases fitting TRBD2. With 2 bases clipped from V and 7 bases from J, the junction kept 11 bases outside the gene matches. Germline CDR1 SGHRS, CDR2 YFSETQ. This CDR3 is 16 amino acids long. The CDR3 sequence: CASSFFSGAIGNEQFF. The CDR3 DNA reads TGCGCCAGCAGCTTTTTTAGCGGGGCCATAGGGAATGAGCAGTTCTTC. The full variable domain, rest sourced from reference TRBV5-1 and TRBJ2-1, is KAGVTQTPRYLIKTRGQQVTLSCSPISGHRSVSWYQQTPGQGLQFLFEYFSETQRNKGNFPGRFSGRQFSNSRSEMNVSTLELGDSALYLCASSFFSGAIGNEQFFGPGTRLTVL.

V usage is TRBV12-3 or TRBV12-4 and J usage is TRBJ1-1; unclear D gene. V lost 6 bases and J lost 0, with 2 bases in between. This CDR3 spans 11 amino acids. CDR3 residues: CASRVNTEAFF. The DNA for the CDR3 is TGTGCCAGCAGGGTGAACACTGAAGCTTTCTTT.

This chain uses TRBV5-1 with TRBJ2-7; the match to TRBD2 covers 12 bases. CDR1 is SGHRS and CDR2 is YFSETQ in the germline V gene. Trimming cost V 1 base and J 0 bases; bases outside gene matches: 8. This CDR3 contains 18 residues. The CDR3 region has the DNA TGCGCCAGCAGCTTGACTACTAGCGGGGGGACAAGCTCCTACGAGCAGTACTTC. It translates to CASSLTTSGGTSSYEQYF.

The chain combines TRBV5-1 with TRBJ2-1; 7 positions agree with TRBD1. Losses at the gene ends were 3 bases for V and 6 bases for J; bases not matched to a gene: 3. Germline lookup yields CDR1 SGHRS and CDR2 YFSETQ. This CDR3 is 13 amino acids long. CDR3 nucleotide sequence: TGCGCCAGCAGCTCCGGGACAGTCAATGAGCAGTTCTTC. It encodes CASSSGTVNEQFF. The full variable domain, in which reference TRBV5-1 and TRBJ2-1 provide the parts outside the CDR3, is KAGVTQTPRYLIKTRGQQVTLSCSPISGHRSVSWYQQTPGQGLQFLFEYFSETQRNKGNFPGRFSGRQFSNSRSEMNVSTLELGDSALYLCASSSGTVNEQFFGPGTRLTVL.

The chain links TRBV18 to TRBJ1-6; no definite D call. V was pared by 4 bases and J by 8 bases, with 9 bases between. Germline loops: CDR1 KGHSH, CDR2 LQKENI. The CDR3 is 13 amino acids. Here the CDR3 reads CASSRAGDSPLHF. For the CDR3, the DNA is TGTGCCAGCTCACGGGCCGGGGATTCACCCCTCCACTTT.

This clone was counted once. The J gene is TRBJ2-1, the V gene TRBV3-1 (or the pseudogene TRBV3-2); 12 nucleotides match TRBD1. This CDR3 region has 15 residues. V shed 2 bases, J shed 8 bases, and the junction held 4 bases outside the gene matches. Germline values: CDR1 LGHDT, CDR2 YNNKEL (reference sequence). CDR3: CASSQSGQGADEQFF. The CDR3, as DNA: TGTGCCAGCAGCCAATCGGGACAGGGGGCGGATGAGCAGTTCTTC.

This clone was seen a few times. The chain combines TRBV11-3 with TRBJ2-7; 7 nucleotides align to TRBD1. The CDR3 consists of 14 residues. V lost 5 bases to trimming and J lost 9 bases; unmatched junction nucleotides: 13. Germline lookup yields CDR1 SGHNT and CDR2 YENEEA. The CDR3 region has the DNA TGTGCCAGCAGCCCTGGACAGGCGGCCCAACGGCAGTACTTC. Translated, it gives CASSPGQAAQRQYF.

The chain carries TRBV24-1 and TRBJ2-3, with D perhaps matching TRBD1 (6 bases). V gave up 0 bases and J gave up 5 bases, with 11 bases separating them. CDR1 and CDR2 (germline): KGHDR, SFDVKD. This CDR3 is 15 amino acids long. This CDR3 reads CATSDLRQALDTQYF. CDR3 nucleotide sequence: TGTGCCACCAGTGATTTGAGACAGGCGCTAGATACGCAGTATTTT.

This chain connects TRBV4-2 to TRBJ2-2, with TRBD1 matching 8 bases. Germline trimming cut 4 bases from V and 1 base from J; bases unmatched to any gene: 2. Per germline, CDR1 LGHNA and CDR2 YNFKEQ. The CDR3 contains 15 residues. In DNA, the CDR3 is TGTGCCAGCAGCCTAGGGACAGGGAACACCGGGGAGCTGTTTTTT. It specifies CASSLGTGNTGELFF.

This clone has more than one count but fewer than ten. The V call is TRBV5-1, the J call TRBJ1-2; 8 bases agree with TRBD1. The germline V gene has CDR1 SGHRS and CDR2 YFSETQ. The V and J ends lost 1 base and 8 bases, in that order; junction bases with no gene match: 4. The CDR3 sequence is 13 residues long. The CDR3 region is CASSLQQGEGYTF. In nucleotides, the CDR3 is TGCGCCAGCAGCTTGCAACAGGGGGAAGGCTACACCTTC.

The chain has TRBV5-1 and TRBJ1-2; no clear D gene. Trimming removed 0 bases from V and 4 bases from J, with 10 bases in between. The CDR3 is 14 residues long. Germline V lookup: CDR1 SGHRS, CDR2 YFSETQ. This CDR3 reads CASSLDTGSYGYTF. The CDR3 DNA sequence: TGCGCCAGCAGCTTGGATACCGGATCCTATGGCTACACCTTC. The complete variable domain, with remaining parts taken from reference TRBV5-1 and TRBJ1-2, reads KAGVTQTPRYLIKTRGQQVTLSCSPISGHRSVSWYQQTPGQGLQFLFEYFSETQRNKGNFPGRFSGRQFSNSRSEMNVSTLELGDSALYLCASSLDTGSYGYTFGSGTRLTVV.

V is TRBV4-1 and J is TRBJ2-1, with 8 bases matching TRBD2. This CDR3 comprises 17 residues. Looked up from germline, CDR1 is MGHRA and CDR2 is YSYEKL. Germline trimming cut 0 bases from V and 4 bases from J; bases unmatched to any gene: 8. The CDR3 is CASSQDFSGAPYNEQFF. The CDR3 DNA reads TGCGCCAGCAGCCAAGACTTTAGCGGGGCTCCTTACAATGAGCAGTTCTTC.

The rearrangement links TRBV9 to TRBJ1-2; D is uncertain. The germline V gene encodes CDR1 SGDLS and CDR2 YYNGEE. The CDR3 has 14 amino acids. With 0 bases removed from V and 4 bases from J, the gap between germline ends came to 10 bases. The CDR3 is CASSVVSETYGYTF. CDR3 in DNA: TGTGCCAGCAGCGTAGTCTCGGAAACCTATGGCTACACCTTC.

Within the sample, this clone is medium-sized. Additional DNA sequences in this sample encode the identical CDR3. The chain is built from TRBV7-2 and TRBJ2-7, with D maybe TRBD1 (7 bases). Germline V lookup: CDR1 SGHTA, CDR2 FQGNSA. CDR3 length: 14 amino acids. V dropped 1 base and J dropped 7 bases, with 14 bases sitting between them. In DNA, the CDR3 is TGTGCCAGCAGCTTAGAAGGGGGCGCGGGAGAGCAGTACTTC. Translating gives CASSLEGGAGEQYF.